Shown below are 15 T cell receptor beta chains from a single sample sequenced in a study of identical twins. TCRdb re-called the 5' RACE reads through MiXCR, storing one row per CDR3 protein. The table shows 1.5 million to 2 million distinct CDR3 sequences, with around 33% occurring only once. The sequencing sample was made of cord blood. These receptors were taken from a newborn girl in good health.

V and J are TRBV15 and TRBJ2-1; 9 bases are shared with TRBD1. Germline CDR1 and CDR2: LNHNV and YYDKDF (reference sequence). Trimming cost V 3 bases and J 5 bases; bases outside gene matches: 11. CDR3 size: 17 residues. The CDR3 region has the DNA TGTGCCACCAGCAGGGCCCCCGGGACAGGGAGAAACAATGAGCAGTTCTTC. This gives the protein CATSRAPGTGRNNEQFF. Drawing the rest from reference TRBV15 and TRBJ2-1, the complete variable domain is DAMVIQNPRYQVTQFGKPVTLSCSQTLNHNVMYWYQQKSSQAPKLLFHYYDKDFNNEADTPDNFQSRRPNTSFCFLDIRSPGLGDTAMYLCATSRAPGTGRNNEQFFGPGTRLTVL.

This clonotype occurred many times. This may arise from a read error, as a much more abundant clone is one base away. For the CDR3, the DNA is TGTGCCAGCAGCCCACAGGGGACCTATGGCTACACCTTC. Its translation: CASSPQGTYGYTF. The chain has TRBV7-2 and TRBJ1-2, with 7 positions matching TRBD1. After removal of 5 bases from V and 4 bases from J, the junction contained 4 bases not matched to a gene. CDR1 and CDR2 from the germline V gene are SGHTA and FQGNSA. This CDR3 has 13 amino acids.

This clonotype is a singleton in its sample. The CDR3: CASSFRILRGANQPQHF. The CDR3 DNA reads TGTGCCAGCAGTTTTCGGATCCTCAGGGGGGCCAATCAGCCCCAGCATTTT. The chain recombines TRBV12-3 or TRBV12-4 with TRBJ1-5; 7 positions agree with TRBD1. The CDR3 covers 17 residues. Germline trimming cut 3 bases from V and 3 bases from J; bases unmatched to any gene: 11.

This sequence joins TRBV28 and TRBJ2-2; TRBD1 might be the D (6 bases). The germline V and J ends were trimmed by 6 bases and 7 bases, with 18 bases remaining between them. Germline V gene data show CDR1 as MDHEN and CDR2 as SYDVKM. There are 15 residues in the CDR3. Written as DNA, the CDR3 is TGTGCCAGCAGACGTAAGGGACATCTGCGCGGGGAGCTGTTTTTT. Translation gives CASRRKGHLRGELFF.

The gene calls are TRBV5-1 and TRBJ1-1, with 7 nucleotides matching TRBD1. The CDR3 extends over 14 amino acids. Germline V CDR1 and CDR2: SGHRS, YFSETQ. V shed 4 bases, J shed 3 bases, and the junction held 6 bases outside the gene matches. The DNA for the CDR3 is TGCGCCAGCAGCCCGGTGACAGGGTACACTGAAGCTTTCTTT. Translation: CASSPVTGYTEAFF.

V and J are TRBV5-1 and TRBJ1-5, with 10 bases that match TRBD1. The trim removed 2 bases at V and 3 bases at J, leaving 5 bases unmatched. The germline gives CDR1 SGHRS, CDR2 YFSETQ. The length of the CDR3 is 16 residues. The CDR3 sequence: CASSLGTGEFNQPQHF. CDR3 sequence (DNA): TGCGCCAGCAGCTTAGGGACAGGGGAATTCAATCAGCCCCAGCATTTT.

V is TRBV28 and J is TRBJ1-5, with D unclear. CDR1 and CDR2 (germline): MDHEN, SYDVKM. V gave up 5 bases and J gave up 3 bases, with 20 bases separating them. The CDR3 has 17 residues. The CDR3 reads CASSITQNRVPNQPQHF. In nucleotides, the CDR3 is TGTGCCAGCAGTATAACACAGAACCGGGTCCCCAATCAGCCCCAGCATTTT.

The chain's CDR3 is CASSWHLNEKLFF. CDR3 sequence (DNA): TGTGCCAGCAGTTGGCACCTTAATGAAAAACTGTTTTTT. The chain joins TRBV12-3 or TRBV12-4 to TRBJ1-4; no definite D call. This CDR3 contains 13 residues. Trimming removed 4 bases from V and 4 bases from J, with 7 bases in between.

In regard to this clonotype: A single base separates this from a much larger clone, so it may be a read error. The chain recombines TRBV9 with TRBJ2-5, with D tentatively TRBD2 (5 bases). There are 15 residues in the CDR3. Germline V gene data show CDR1 as SGDLS and CDR2 as YYNGEE. Trimming removed 0 bases at V and 4 bases at J, with 13 bases between. The CDR3 protein is CASSVEELGLETQYF. The CDR3 coding sequence is TGTGCCAGCAGCGTAGAGGAACTAGGCCTAGAGACCCAGTACTTC.

This clonotype turned up a few times. The chain has TRBV3-1 and TRBJ2-1, with TRBD2 matching 8 bases. This CDR3 has 16 amino acids. Trimming cost V 3 bases and J 8 bases; bases outside gene matches: 12. Germline V gene sequence: CDR1 LGHDT, CDR2 YNNKEL (reference sequence). The DNA for the CDR3 is TGTGCCAGCAGCCAGTACGAACGGGGGGGCCTCGATGAGCAGTTCTTC. This encodes CASSQYERGGLDEQFF.

Only a few counts were recorded for this clonotype. The rearrangement links TRBV4-2 to TRBJ2-2; D is perhaps TRBD2 (6 bases). V lost 2 bases and J 5 bases, leaving 15 bases between the germline ends. This CDR3 comprises 16 residues. Germline V gene lookup returns CDR1 LGHNA and CDR2 YNFKEQ. The CDR3 spells CASSQRLEGGTGELFF. CDR3 nucleotides: TGTGCCAGCAGCCAACGACTGGAGGGAGGAACCGGGGAGCTGTTTTTT.

This clonotype was counted between two and nine times. V is TRBV20-1 and J is TRBJ2-7, with 12 positions matching TRBD2. The CDR3 runs to 14 residues. The J segment lost 3 bases and the V segment lost 6 bases, leaving 6 bases of the junction unmatched. Germline CDR1 is DFQATT and CDR2 is SNEGSKA (reference sequence). The CDR3 sequence is CSANGLAGRYEQYF. The CDR3 nucleotides are TGCAGTGCCAATGGACTAGCGGGGCGCTACGAGCAGTACTTC.

To note about this clonotype: Given a much more abundant clone one base away, this may be a read error. The chain couples TRBV5-1 to TRBJ2-5, with a tentative D call TRBD1 (5 bases). The CDR3 is 17 residues long. Germline V CDR1 and CDR2: SGHRS, YFSETQ. CDR3 residues: CASSLRLPTDLQETRYF. Written as DNA, the CDR3 is TGCGCCAGCAGCTTGCGACTTCCGACAGATCTCCAAGAGACCCGGTACTTC. Drawing the rest from reference TRBV5-1 and TRBJ2-5, the complete variable domain is KAGVTQTPRYLIKTRGQQVTLSCSPISGHRSVSWYQQTPGQGLQFLFEYFSETQRNKGNFPGRFSGRQFSNSRSEMNVSTLELGDSALYLCASSLRLPTDLQETRYFGPGTRLLVL.

V is TRBV13 and J is TRBJ1-4; 8 bases are shared with TRBD1. After removal of 2 bases from V and 8 bases from J, the junction contained 10 bases not matched to a gene. The CDR3 is 16 residues long. Germline CDR1 PRHDT, CDR2 FYEKMQ (reference sequence). CDR3 sequence (DNA): TGTGCCAGCAGCTTAAGGGTTCGGCAGGGGGCGGAAAAACTGTTTTTT. Amino acid sequence: CASSLRVRQGAEKLFF.

The table lists this clonotype with a count of one. The chain uses TRBV29-1 and TRBJ1-1, with D unclear. The CDR3 is 13 amino acids. The germline gives CDR1 SQVTM, CDR2 ANQGSEA. Trimming stripped 1 base from V and 9 bases from J, with 15 bases between. DNA of the CDR3: TGCAGCGTTGAAGGGCGGCAGGTAAAGCAAGCTTTCTTT. It translates to CSVEGRQVKQAFF. The entire variable domain, with the rest obtained from reference TRBV29-1 and TRBJ1-1, is as follows: SAVISQKPSRDICQRGTSLTIQCQVDSQVTMMFWYRQQPGQSLTLIATANQGSEATYESGFVIDKFPISRPNLTFSTLTVSNMSPEDSSIYLCSVEGRQVKQAFFGQGTRLTVV.